The T cell receptor beta chain under discussion was sequenced for a study of beta chain features in type 1 diabetes. Overall study context: The patients were much like the healthy donors in age, gender and cell yields. Study observations and caveats: Shorter TCRB CDR3s, moderately but significantly so, were found in Type 1 diabetes patients in all four CD4+ subsets.

Every single donor gave one heparinised blood draw, and these averaged about 100 mL. Purity (above 98%) was reached by all sorted populations. About this clone: Its specificity is not known.

V gave up 3 bases and J gave up 4 bases, with 17 bases separating them. Per the germline V gene, CDR1 is SGDLS and CDR2 is YYNGEE. This CDR3 spans 16 amino acids. The investigators reverse transcribed all of the isolated RNA, so they sequenced expressed TCRB transcripts. For naive, central memory and regulatory T cell samples, reads averaged roughly 3.6 million. TCRdb's table, derived via immunoSEQ multiplex PCR, lists solely in-frame clones and lacks some. The table lists over 600,000 clones, around 12% of them singletons. The chain uses TRBV9 and TRBJ1-3; D call uncertain. The specimen sequenced was naive CD4+ T cells from blood. The receptor comes from a man under 40 with type 1 diabetes. CDR3 protein: CASSALVGVLGNTIYF. The CDR3 DNA reads TGTGCCAGCAGCGCGTTAGTGGGAGTTCTCGGAAACACCATATATTTT.